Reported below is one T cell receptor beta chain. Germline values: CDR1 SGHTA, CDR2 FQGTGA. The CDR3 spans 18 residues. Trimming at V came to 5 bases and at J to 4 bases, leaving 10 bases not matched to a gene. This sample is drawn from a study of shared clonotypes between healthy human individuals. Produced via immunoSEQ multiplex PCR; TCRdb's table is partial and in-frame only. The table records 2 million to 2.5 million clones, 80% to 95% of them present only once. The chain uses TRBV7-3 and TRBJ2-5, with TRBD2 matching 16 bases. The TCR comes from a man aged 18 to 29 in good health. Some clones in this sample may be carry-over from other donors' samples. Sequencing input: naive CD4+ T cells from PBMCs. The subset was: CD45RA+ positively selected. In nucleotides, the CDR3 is TGTGCCAGCAGCCCGTCCGGGACTAGCGGGAGGGCCCCAGAGACCCAGTACTTC. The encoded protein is CASSPSGTSGRAPETQYF.